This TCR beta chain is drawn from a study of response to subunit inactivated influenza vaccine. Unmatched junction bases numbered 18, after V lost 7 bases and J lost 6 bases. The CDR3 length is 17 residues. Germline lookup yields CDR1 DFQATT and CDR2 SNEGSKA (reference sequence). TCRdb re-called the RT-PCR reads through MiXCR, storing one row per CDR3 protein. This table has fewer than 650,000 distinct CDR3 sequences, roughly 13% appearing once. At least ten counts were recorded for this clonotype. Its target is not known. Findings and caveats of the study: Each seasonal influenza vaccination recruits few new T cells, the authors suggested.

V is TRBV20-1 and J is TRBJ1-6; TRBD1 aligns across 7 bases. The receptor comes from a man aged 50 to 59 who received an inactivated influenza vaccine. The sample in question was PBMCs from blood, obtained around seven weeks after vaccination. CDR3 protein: CSVKGQTFIRGNSPLHF. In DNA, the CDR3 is TGCAGTGTAAAGGGACAGACATTTATTCGGGGTAATTCACCCCTCCACTTT.